The 21 T cell receptor beta chains reported below all come from one sample, sequenced in a study of blood T cell repertoires in COVID-19. Profiled with immunoSEQ multiplex PCR; TCRdb holds only in-frame clones, not every one. This table holds over 200,000 clones, roughly 84% found once. The source material was PBMCs or T cells enriched from blood (not recorded which). The source of these receptors is a woman in her thirties or forties who had recovered from COVID-19.

In DNA form, the CDR3 reads TGTGCCAGCAGCTTGGTACAGGGGCTAGCTAACTATGGCTACACCTTC. It codes for CASSLVQGLANYGYTF. The chain couples TRBV5-4 to TRBJ1-2; 7 bases map to TRBD1. V lost 0 bases, J lost 0 bases, and 5 bases stayed unmatched. The CDR3 spans 16 residues. Germline V gene sequence: CDR1 SGHNT, CDR2 YYREEE (reference sequence).

The chain employs TRBV18 and TRBJ1-4; maybe TRBD1 (5 bases). V lost 3 bases and J 5 bases, leaving 13 bases between the germline ends. Germline CDR1 is KGHSH and CDR2 is LQKENI. There are 15 residues in the CDR3. CDR3 sequence: CASSPKWQGNEKLFF. CDR3 DNA: TGTGCCAGCTCACCCAAGTGGCAGGGAAATGAAAAACTGTTTTTT.

The rearrangement uses TRBV27 and TRBJ2-4, with a tentative D call TRBD1 (6 bases). Trimming shortened V by 3 bases and J by 9 bases, and 12 bases separated the two germline ends. Germline assignment: CDR1 MNHEY and CDR2 SMNVEV (reference sequence). This CDR3 contains 13 residues. Written as DNA, the CDR3 is TGTGCCAGCAGTTTCAACAGGGCCGGCATTCAGTACTTC. Its translation: CASSFNRAGIQYF.

The chain carries TRBV10-2 and TRBJ2-7, with a weak D call TRBD2 (5 bases). Trimming cost V 3 bases and J 6 bases, with 15 bases left between them. The CDR3 length is 14 residues. From germline, CDR1 is WSHSY and CDR2 SAAADI. Here the CDR3 DNA reads TGCGCCAGCAGTGAAAGAGGAGGCGCGGGCGAGCAGTACTTC. This gives the protein CASSERGGAGEQYF.

This chain uses TRBV6-2 or TRBV6-3 with TRBJ1-1; maybe TRBD1 (5 bases). The CDR3 consists of 14 residues. V was pared by 4 bases and J by 0 bases, with 9 bases between. Germline V CDR1 and CDR2: MNHEY, SVGEGT. In nucleotides, the CDR3 is TGTGCCAGCAGTTTGGGGACTGTGAACACTGAAGCTTTCTTT. Encoded protein: CASSLGTVNTEAFF.

This clone was seen a single time. The CDR3 DNA is TGTGCCAGCAGCTTAGTACAGGGGACTTCACCCCTCCACTTT. It is translated as CASSLVQGTSPLHF. The chain uses TRBV7-9 and TRBJ1-6; 7 bases fit TRBD1. This CDR3 is 14 amino acids long. Germline V CDR1 and CDR2: SEHNR, FQNEAQ (reference sequence). V was pared by 1 base and J by 9 bases, with 3 bases of the junction left unmatched.

The CDR3 DNA follows: TGCGCCAGCAGCTTGGACAGGGAATTACCTGAAGCTTTCTTT. This sequence encodes CASSLDRELPEAFF. The chain couples TRBV5-1 to TRBJ1-1; D is possibly TRBD1 (6 bases). This CDR3 is 14 amino acids long. Trimming removed 0 bases from V and 6 bases from J, with 12 bases in between. Germline values: CDR1 SGHRS, CDR2 YFSETQ.

The chain recombines TRBV28 with TRBJ2-5, with D maybe TRBD1 (6 bases). The CDR3 is 15 residues long. The germline V gene encodes CDR1 MDHEN and CDR2 SYDVKM. V gave up 3 bases and J gave up 4 bases, with 15 bases separating them. The DNA of the CDR3 is TGTGCCAGCAGTTTTGGGGGCCCATGGAGAGAGACCCAGTACTTC. As protein: CASSFGGPWRETQYF.

V is TRBV28 and J is TRBJ1-5; D is ambiguous. The CDR3 totals 13 residues. CDR1 and CDR2 from the germline V gene are MDHEN and SYDVKM. V lost 7 bases and J 0 bases, leaving 7 bases between the germline ends. Here the CDR3 DNA reads TGTGCCAGCACCCTAAATAGCAATCAGCCCCAGCATTTT. This sequence encodes CASTLNSNQPQHF.

The chain is built from TRBV6-6 and TRBJ2-5; TRBD2 aligns across 10 bases. CDR1 is MNHNY, CDR2 SVGAGI, per germline (reference sequence). With 6 bases clipped from V and 5 bases from J, the junction kept 6 bases outside the gene matches. CDR3 size: 14 residues. The CDR3 sequence: CASRASGSGETQYF. Here the CDR3 DNA reads TGTGCCAGCAGAGCTAGCGGGAGCGGTGAGACCCAGTACTTC.

This clone has only a few counts. V is TRBV11-2 and J is TRBJ1-3, with TRBD1 matching 8 bases. The ends lost 3 bases at V and 8 bases at J; junction bases unmatched: 3. Germline CDR1 SGHAT, CDR2 FQNNGV. CDR3 length: 13 residues. CDR3 amino acids: CASSLTGEDTIYF. CDR3 coding DNA: TGTGCCAGCAGCTTGACAGGGGAGGACACCATATATTTT.

V gene TRBV3-1 (or the pseudogene TRBV3-2) combines with J gene TRBJ1-1; D not certain. V was clipped by 0 bases and J by 14 bases, with 10 bases between them. The CDR3 is 11 residues long. Germline V gene sequence: CDR1 LGHDT, CDR2 YNNKEL (reference sequence). The CDR3 DNA sequence: TGTGCCAGCAGCCAAGATGGGGAGTCATTCTTT. Translating gives CASSQDGESFF.

This rearrangement joins TRBV3-1 (or the pseudogene TRBV3-2) to TRBJ2-5, with D possibly TRBD2 on 6 matching bases. CDR1 and CDR2 (germline): LGHDT, YNNKEL (reference sequence). V was cut by 4 bases and J by 5 bases, with 17 bases left in between. The CDR3 sequence is 15 residues long. The chain's CDR3 is CASSLETPSVETQYF. CDR3 coding DNA: TGTGCCAGCAGCCTGGAGACCCCTAGCGTTGAGACCCAGTACTTC.

The V and J genes are TRBV19 and TRBJ2-1; possibly TRBD1 for D (5 bases). Trimming pared 10 bases from V and 3 bases from J, leaving 16 bases between. Per the germline V gene, CDR1 is LNHDA and CDR2 is SQIVND (reference sequence). There are 14 residues in the CDR3. The CDR3 region has the DNA TGTGCCACCCGACAGCTTAGAGGCTACAATGAGCAGTTCTTC. The encoded protein is CATRQLRGYNEQFF.

V is TRBV30 and J is TRBJ2-3; TRBD1 agrees at 11 bases. CDR1 is GTSNPN, CDR2 SVGIG, per germline (reference sequence). J was trimmed by 4 bases and V by 3 bases; bases with no gene match: 9. The CDR3 totals 16 residues. This chain's CDR3 is CAWSDPRTGGADTQYF. CDR3 coding DNA: TGTGCCTGGAGCGACCCGCGGACAGGGGGCGCAGATACGCAGTATTTT.

A word on this clone: The sample contains more than one DNA sequence encoding this CDR3. V is TRBV7-3 and J is TRBJ1-1; D is undetermined. CDR1 and CDR2 from the germline V gene are SGHTA and FQGTGA. The length of the CDR3 is 14 residues. Trimming removed 2 bases at V and 4 bases at J, with 11 bases between. The CDR3 here is CASSLSRGSTEAFF. The CDR3 coding sequence is TGTGCCAGCAGCTTATCTCGGGGATCCACTGAAGCTTTCTTT.

The CDR3 loop is CSVQVGSYGYTF. The DNA for the CDR3 is TGCAGCGTACAGGTCGGGAGCTATGGCTACACCTTC. The V call is TRBV29-1, the J call TRBJ1-2, with D possibly TRBD1 on 5 matching bases. Germline CDR1 reads SQVTM; CDR2 reads ANQGSEA. Trimming shortened V by 6 bases and J by 4 bases, and 12 bases separated the two germline ends. CDR3 size: 12 residues.

This clone has more than one count but fewer than ten. This chain connects TRBV30 to TRBJ1-5, with no clear D. From germline, CDR1 is GTSNPN and CDR2 SVGIG (reference sequence). V lost 0 bases and J lost 5, with 14 bases in between. The CDR3 contains 15 residues. CDR3 loop: CAWSVRYNADQPQHF. CDR3 nucleotide sequence: TGTGCCTGGAGTGTACGCTACAACGCGGATCAGCCCCAGCATTTT.

This chain joins TRBV14 and TRBJ1-2, with TRBD1 matching 7 bases. The V segment lost 4 bases and the J segment 4 bases; nucleotides outside the gene matches: 6. CDR1 is SGHDN, CDR2 FVKESK, per germline. The CDR3 has 14 residues. CDR3 loop: CASSPSRTGYGYTF. CDR3 nucleotides: TGTGCCAGCAGCCCTTCCCGGACAGGCTATGGCTACACCTTC.

V is TRBV28 and J is TRBJ1-4, with 8 bases matching TRBD1. In germline, CDR1 is MDHEN, CDR2 SYDVKM. V shed 4 bases and J 6 bases; nucleotides not matched to a gene: 7. This CDR3 has 15 amino acids. The CDR3 here is CASSSLDRADEKLFF. The DNA of the CDR3 is TGTGCCAGCAGTTCCCTGGACAGGGCGGATGAAAAACTGTTTTTT.

The chain couples TRBV30 to TRBJ2-7; the D gene is possibly TRBD1 (6 bases). Germline V gene data show CDR1 as GTSNPN and CDR2 as SVGIG (reference sequence). This CDR3 region has 12 residues. With 0 bases removed from V and 7 bases from J, the gap between germline ends came to 10 bases. The CDR3 DNA sequence: TGTGCCTGGAGTGTACGAAGGGGGGAGCAGTACGTC. Translating gives CAWSVRRGEQYV.